Each of the 13 T cell receptor beta chains below was sequenced from the same sample in a study of OX40 agonist ivuxolimab in advanced cancers. The table came from immunoSEQ multiplex PCR; TCRdb's copy has only in-frame clones and leaves some out. The table includes approximately 84,000 clones, about 88% detected once. The source material was CD4+ or CD8+ T cells sorted from blood, sampled in a trial of the OX40 agonist ivuxolimab. These receptors were taken from an adult with an advanced solid tumor such as melanoma, head and neck, liver or kidney cancer.

V and J are TRBV11-1 and TRBJ2-2; 11 bases are shared with TRBD2. CDR3 length equals 17 residues. Germline CDR1 and CDR2: SGHAT and FQDESV (reference sequence). The trim removed 1 base at V and 4 bases at J, leaving 5 bases unmatched. CDR3 sequence reads: CASSLGGLAGSTGELFF. The CDR3 DNA sequence: TGTGCCAGCAGCTTAGGTGGACTAGCGGGCAGCACCGGGGAGCTGTTTTTT.

The J gene is TRBJ1-6, the V gene TRBV19, with 7 bases that match TRBD1. Germline V gene lookup returns CDR1 LNHDA and CDR2 SQIVND (reference sequence). The length of the CDR3 is 15 residues. J was trimmed by 3 bases and V by 8 bases; bases with no gene match: 7. For the CDR3, the DNA is TGTGCCAGTCATACAGGGGAAAGCTATAATTCACCCCTCCACTTT. As protein: CASHTGESYNSPLHF.

The J gene is TRBJ1-1, the V gene TRBV28; no firm D call. CDR3 size: 13 residues. V was shortened by 3 bases and J by 3 bases, with 8 bases between the two germline ends. The germline V gene encodes CDR1 MDHEN and CDR2 SYDVKM. In DNA form, the CDR3 reads TGTGCCAGCAGTTTTTCAGAGGACACTGAAGCTTTCTTT. Protein sequence: CASSFSEDTEAFF.

This clone showed up just once. The chain uses TRBV7-2 and TRBJ2-1, with 13 bases aligning to TRBD2. Germline CDR1 SGHTA, CDR2 FQGNSA. The CDR3 loop spans 15 amino acids. The J segment lost 6 bases and the V segment lost 5 bases, leaving 4 bases of the junction unmatched. In DNA form, the CDR3 reads TGTGCCAGCAGCGGACTAGCGGGAGCGGGCAATGAGCAGTTCTTC. It specifies CASSGLAGAGNEQFF.

This clone has a single count. V and J are TRBV30 and TRBJ1-2; TRBD1 matches at 8 bases. Germline trimming cut 5 bases from V and 7 bases from J; bases unmatched to any gene: 9. The CDR3 has 13 residues. CDR1 and CDR2 from the germline V gene are GTSNPN and SVGIG (reference sequence). CDR3 amino acids: CAWEQGALGGYTF. CDR3 in DNA: TGTGCCTGGGAGCAGGGGGCTTTGGGTGGCTACACCTTC. Full variable domain (remainder filled in from reference TRBV30 and TRBJ1-2): SQTIHQWPATLVQPVGSPLSLECTVEGTSNPNLYWYRQAAGRGLQLLFYSVGIGQISSEVPQNLSASRPQDRQFILSSKKLLLSDSGFYLCAWEQGALGGYTFGSGTRLTVV.

The rearrangement links TRBV2 to TRBJ2-1, with 8 bases lining up with TRBD2. CDR1 SNHLY and CDR2 FYNNEI come from the germline V gene. CDR3 length: 15 residues. With 6 bases clipped from V and 8 bases from J, the junction kept 12 bases outside the gene matches. Here the CDR3 reads CASRGLGGGLDEQFF. The CDR3, as DNA: TGTGCCAGCAGGGGACTAGGAGGCGGTTTGGATGAGCAGTTCTTC.

This clone was detected only a few times. J is TRBJ2-1 and V is TRBV10-2, with 12 bases identical to TRBD1. The CDR3 length is 14 residues. V lost 7 bases and J lost 6; bases outside the gene matches: 4. CDR1 is WSHSY and CDR2 is SAAADI in the germline V gene. DNA of the CDR3: TGCGCCAGCAAGGGACAGGGGGCTTTCAATGAGCAGTTCTTC. It codes for CASKGQGAFNEQFF.

A single count supports this clone. This sequence joins TRBV2 and TRBJ2-7, with D unclear. The germline CDR1 and CDR2 sequences are SNHLY and FYNNEI. Trimming took off 4 bases at V and 3 bases at J, with 7 bases between the two ends. This CDR3 is built from 12 residues. This CDR3 reads CASSVYIYEQYF. For the CDR3, the DNA is TGTGCCAGCAGTGTATATATCTACGAGCAGTACTTC.

This chain joins TRBV30 and TRBJ1-4; D possibly corresponds to TRBD1 (5 bases). The CDR3 is 14 residues long. The germline V and J ends were trimmed by 2 bases and 5 bases, with 12 bases remaining between them. CDR1 GTSNPN and CDR2 SVGIG come from the germline V gene (reference sequence). DNA of the CDR3: TGTGCCTGGAGTTTAGGGGTCGCAAATGAAAAACTGTTTTTT. This sequence encodes CAWSLGVANEKLFF.

This chain links TRBV19 with TRBJ2-4; 7 nucleotides align to TRBD2. With V trimmed by 3 bases and J by 1 base, 9 bases remained unmatched. The CDR3 has 17 amino acids. CDR1 and CDR2 (germline): LNHDA, SQIVND (reference sequence). The CDR3 DNA sequence: TGTGCCAGTAGTATTTTTGGCGGGAGTATTGCCAAAAACATTCAGTACTTC. Translated: CASSIFGGSIAKNIQYF.

The chain couples TRBV5-1 to TRBJ2-1; 8 bases agree with TRBD2. This CDR3 has 15 residues. Germline CDR1 and CDR2: SGHRS and YFSETQ. V lost 0 bases, J lost 9 bases, and 8 bases stayed unmatched. DNA for the CDR3: TGCGCCAGCAGCTTGGTTGGGACTAGTGACACTGAGCAGTTCTTC. This gives the protein CASSLVGTSDTEQFF.

There are a few counts of this clone. Other DNA sequences in the sample encode the same CDR3. CDR3: CASSQVTGETQYF. CDR3 in DNA: TGCGCCAGCAGCCAAGTTACTGGGGAGACCCAGTACTTC. The chain couples TRBV4-1 to TRBJ2-5; D uncertain. The germline CDR1 and CDR2 sequences are MGHRA and YSYEKL. There are 13 residues in the CDR3. V shed 1 base and J shed 5 bases, with 8 bases lying between them.

The chain joins TRBV5-6 to TRBJ1-2; D call uncertain. Germline loops: CDR1 SGHDT, CDR2 YYEEEE. There are 13 residues in the CDR3. V lost 3 bases and J lost 5, with 11 bases in between. CDR3 bases: TGTGCCAGCAGCTCTGACTTTGCTTATGGCTACACCTTC. This translates into CASSSDFAYGYTF.